This record concerns one T cell receptor (beta chain) sequence. A much larger clone lies one base from this, so it may be a read error. This sample is drawn from a study of T-cell reconstitution after alpha-beta-depleted transplantation in children. The length of the CDR3 is 15 residues. V was shortened by 0 bases and J by 5 bases, with 12 bases between the two germline ends. The TCRbeta library incorporated unique molecular identifiers. TCRdb fed the PCR reads into MiXCR, producing one record per CDR3 protein. The sample lists 100,000 to 120,000 distinct CDR3 sequences; about 9.4% were seen once. The rearrangement uses TRBV12-3 or TRBV12-4 and TRBJ2-3; possibly TRBD2 for D (6 bases). Specimen: PBMCs from the stem cell graft donor, collected from the stem cell graft. The TCR sequence derives from a human donor who donated a stem cell graft to a child with acute lymphoblastic leukemia. CDR3 in DNA: TGTGCCAGCAGTTTAGCGGTTGCGGGGAGAGATACGCAGTATTTT. Its protein product is CASSLAVAGRDTQYF.